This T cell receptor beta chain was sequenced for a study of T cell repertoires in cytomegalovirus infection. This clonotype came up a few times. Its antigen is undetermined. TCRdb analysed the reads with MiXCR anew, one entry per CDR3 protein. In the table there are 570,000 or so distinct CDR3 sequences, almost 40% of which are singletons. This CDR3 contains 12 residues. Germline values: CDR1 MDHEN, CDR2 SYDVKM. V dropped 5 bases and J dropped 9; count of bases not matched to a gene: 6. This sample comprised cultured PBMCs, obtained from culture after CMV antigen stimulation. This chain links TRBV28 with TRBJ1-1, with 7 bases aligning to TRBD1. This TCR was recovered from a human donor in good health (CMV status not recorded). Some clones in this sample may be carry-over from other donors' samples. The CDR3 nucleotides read TGTGCCAGCAGTGTGGGACAGTCAAAAGCTTTCTTT. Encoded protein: CASSVGQSKAFF.